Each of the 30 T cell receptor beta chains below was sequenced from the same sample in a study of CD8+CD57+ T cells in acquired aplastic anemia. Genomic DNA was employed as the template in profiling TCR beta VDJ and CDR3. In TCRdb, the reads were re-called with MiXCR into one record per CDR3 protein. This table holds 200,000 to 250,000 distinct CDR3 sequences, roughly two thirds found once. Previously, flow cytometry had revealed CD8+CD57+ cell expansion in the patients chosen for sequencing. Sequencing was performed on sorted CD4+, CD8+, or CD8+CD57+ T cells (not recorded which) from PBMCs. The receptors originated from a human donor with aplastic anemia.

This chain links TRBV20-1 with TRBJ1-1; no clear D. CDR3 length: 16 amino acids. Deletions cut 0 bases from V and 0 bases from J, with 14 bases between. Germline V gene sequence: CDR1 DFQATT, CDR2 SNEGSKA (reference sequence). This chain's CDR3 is CSARDPGKGMNTEAFF. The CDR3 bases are TGCAGTGCTAGAGATCCTGGTAAGGGTATGAACACTGAAGCTTTCTTT.

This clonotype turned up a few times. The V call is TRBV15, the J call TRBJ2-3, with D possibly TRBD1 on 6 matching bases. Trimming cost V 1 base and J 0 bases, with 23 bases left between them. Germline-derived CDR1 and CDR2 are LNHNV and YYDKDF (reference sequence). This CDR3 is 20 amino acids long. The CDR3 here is CATSRVLNSFRQGSTDTQYF. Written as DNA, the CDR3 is TGTGCCACCAGCAGAGTATTAAATTCGTTTCGGCAGGGGAGCACAGATACGCAGTATTTT.

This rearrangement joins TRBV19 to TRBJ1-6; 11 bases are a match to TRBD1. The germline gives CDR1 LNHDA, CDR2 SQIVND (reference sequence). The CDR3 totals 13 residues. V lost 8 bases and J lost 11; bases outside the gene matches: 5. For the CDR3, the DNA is TGTGCCAGTGCGGGGACAGGGGGAACACCCCTCCACTTT. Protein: CASAGTGGTPLHF.

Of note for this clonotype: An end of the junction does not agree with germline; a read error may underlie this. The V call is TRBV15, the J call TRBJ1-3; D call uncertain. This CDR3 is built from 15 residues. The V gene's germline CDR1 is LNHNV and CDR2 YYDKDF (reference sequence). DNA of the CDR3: TGTGCCATCAGCAGAGAATGGGGATCCGGAAACACCATATATTTT. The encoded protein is CAISREWGSGNTIYF.

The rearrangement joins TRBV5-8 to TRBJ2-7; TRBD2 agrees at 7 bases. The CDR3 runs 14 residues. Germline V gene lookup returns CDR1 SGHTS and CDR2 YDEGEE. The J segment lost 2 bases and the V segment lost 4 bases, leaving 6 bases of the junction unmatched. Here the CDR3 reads CASSRTSEAYEQYF. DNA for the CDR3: TGTGCCAGCAGCAGAACTAGCGAGGCCTACGAGCAGTACTTC.

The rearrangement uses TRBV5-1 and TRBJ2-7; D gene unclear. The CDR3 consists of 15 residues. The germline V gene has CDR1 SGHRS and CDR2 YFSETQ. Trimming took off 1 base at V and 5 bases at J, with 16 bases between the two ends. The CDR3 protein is CASSLQAGNSHEQYF. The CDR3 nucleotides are TGCGCCAGCAGCTTGCAGGCTGGCAATTCCCACGAGCAGTACTTC.

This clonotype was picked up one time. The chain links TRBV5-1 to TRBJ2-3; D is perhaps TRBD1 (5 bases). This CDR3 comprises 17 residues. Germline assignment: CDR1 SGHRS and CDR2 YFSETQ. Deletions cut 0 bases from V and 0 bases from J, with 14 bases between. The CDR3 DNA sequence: TGCGCCAGCAGCTTGGTGTCTGCTGGGGCTAGCACAGATACGCAGTATTTT. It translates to CASSLVSAGASTDTQYF. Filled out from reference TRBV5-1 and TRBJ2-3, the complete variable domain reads KAGVTQTPRYLIKTRGQQVTLSCSPISGHRSVSWYQQTPGQGLQFLFEYFSETQRNKGNFPGRFSGRQFSNSRSEMNVSTLELGDSALYLCASSLVSAGASTDTQYFGPGTRLTVL.

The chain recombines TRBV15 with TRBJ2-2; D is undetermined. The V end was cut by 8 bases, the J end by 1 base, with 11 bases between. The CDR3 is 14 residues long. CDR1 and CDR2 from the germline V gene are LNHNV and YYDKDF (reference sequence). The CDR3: CATSPGRNTGELFF. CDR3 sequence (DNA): TGTGCCACCTCCCCGGGTAGGAACACCGGGGAGCTGTTTTTT.

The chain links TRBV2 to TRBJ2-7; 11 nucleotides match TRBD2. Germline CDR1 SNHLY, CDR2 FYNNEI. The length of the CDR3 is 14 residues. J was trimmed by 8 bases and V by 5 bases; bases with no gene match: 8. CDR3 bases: TGTGCCAGCAGTCAAACTAGCGGGGGCCGAAAGCAGTACTTC. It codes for CASSQTSGGRKQYF. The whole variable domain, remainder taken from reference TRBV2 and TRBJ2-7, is EPEVTQTPSHQVTQMGQEVILRCVPISNHLYFYWYRQILGQKVEFLVSFYNNEISEKSEIFDDQFSVERPDGSNFTLKIRSTKLEDSAMYFCASSQTSGGRKQYFGPGTRLTVT.

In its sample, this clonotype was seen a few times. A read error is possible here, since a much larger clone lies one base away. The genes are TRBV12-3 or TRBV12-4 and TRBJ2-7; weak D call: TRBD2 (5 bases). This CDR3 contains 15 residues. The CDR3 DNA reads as TGTGCCAGCAGACGATCGGACCTAGCTGATTACGAGCGGTACTTC. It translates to CASRRSDLADYERYF.

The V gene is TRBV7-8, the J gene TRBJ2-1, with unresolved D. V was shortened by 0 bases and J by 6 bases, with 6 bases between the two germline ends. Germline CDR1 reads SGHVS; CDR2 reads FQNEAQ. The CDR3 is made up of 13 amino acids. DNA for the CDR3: TGTGCCAGCAGCTTAGCGGGCATCAATGAGCAGTTCTTC. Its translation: CASSLAGINEQFF. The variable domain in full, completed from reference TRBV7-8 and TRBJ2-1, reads GAGVSQSPRYKVAKRGQDVALRCDPISGHVSLFWYQQALGQGPEFLTYFQNEAQLDKSGLPSDRFFAERPEGSVSTLKIQRTQQEDSAVYLCASSLAGINEQFFGPGTRLTVL.

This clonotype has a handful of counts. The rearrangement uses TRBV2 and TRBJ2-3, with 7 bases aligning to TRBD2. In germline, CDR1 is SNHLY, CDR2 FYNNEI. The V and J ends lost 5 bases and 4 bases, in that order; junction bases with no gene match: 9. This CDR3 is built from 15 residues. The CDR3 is CASSRPSGTSDTQYF. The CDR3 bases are TGTGCCAGCAGTCGTCCTAGCGGTACCTCAGATACGCAGTATTTT.

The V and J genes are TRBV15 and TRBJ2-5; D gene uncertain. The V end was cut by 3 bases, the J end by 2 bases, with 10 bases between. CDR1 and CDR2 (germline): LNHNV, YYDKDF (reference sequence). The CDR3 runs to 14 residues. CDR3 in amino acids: CATSSSSPQETQYF. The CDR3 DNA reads TGTGCCACCAGCAGCTCCAGCCCACAAGAGACCCAGTACTTC.

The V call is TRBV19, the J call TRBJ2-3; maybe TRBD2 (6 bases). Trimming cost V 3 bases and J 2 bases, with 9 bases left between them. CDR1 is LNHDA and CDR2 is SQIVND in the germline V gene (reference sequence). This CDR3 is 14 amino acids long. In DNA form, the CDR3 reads TGTGCCAGTAGTATCGGAGGGCCCACAGATACGCAGTATTTT. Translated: CASSIGGPTDTQYF. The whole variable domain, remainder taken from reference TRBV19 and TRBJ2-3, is DGGITQSPKYLFRKEGQNVTLSCEQNLNHDAMYWYRQDPGQGLRLIYYSQIVNDFQKGDIAEGYSVSREKKESFPLTVTSAQKNPTAFYLCASSIGGPTDTQYFGPGTRLTVL.

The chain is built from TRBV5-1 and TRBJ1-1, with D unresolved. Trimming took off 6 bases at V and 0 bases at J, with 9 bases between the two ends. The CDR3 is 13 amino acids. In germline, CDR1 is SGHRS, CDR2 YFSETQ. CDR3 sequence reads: CASKLSLNTEAFF. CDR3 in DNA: TGCGCCAGCAAACTCAGCTTGAACACTGAAGCTTTCTTT.

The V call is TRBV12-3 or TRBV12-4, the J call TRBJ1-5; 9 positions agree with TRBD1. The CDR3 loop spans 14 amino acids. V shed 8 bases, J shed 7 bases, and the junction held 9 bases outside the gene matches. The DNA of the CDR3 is TGTGCCAGCGTCCTAGGACAGGGGATACAGCCCCAGCATTTT. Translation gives CASVLGQGIQPQHF.

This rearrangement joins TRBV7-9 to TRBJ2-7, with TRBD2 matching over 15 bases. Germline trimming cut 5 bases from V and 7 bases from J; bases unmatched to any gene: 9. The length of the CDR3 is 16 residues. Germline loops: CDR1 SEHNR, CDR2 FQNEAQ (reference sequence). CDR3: CASSTGGLAGGQEQYF. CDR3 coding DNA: TGTGCCAGCAGCACGGGCGGACTAGCGGGGGGGCAGGAGCAGTACTTC.

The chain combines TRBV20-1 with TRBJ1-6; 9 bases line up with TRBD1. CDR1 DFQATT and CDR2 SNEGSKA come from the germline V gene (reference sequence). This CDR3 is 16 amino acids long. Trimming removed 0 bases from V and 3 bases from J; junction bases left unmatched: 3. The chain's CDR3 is CSARDRDRVYNSPLHF. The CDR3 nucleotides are TGCAGTGCTAGAGATAGGGACAGGGTCTATAATTCACCCCTCCACTTT.

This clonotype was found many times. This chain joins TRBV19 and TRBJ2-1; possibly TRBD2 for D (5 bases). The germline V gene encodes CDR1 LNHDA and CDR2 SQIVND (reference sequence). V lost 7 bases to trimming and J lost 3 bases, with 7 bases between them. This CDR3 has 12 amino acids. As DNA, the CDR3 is TGTGCCAGTACTCGGGGCTACAATGAGCAGTTCTTC. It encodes CASTRGYNEQFF.

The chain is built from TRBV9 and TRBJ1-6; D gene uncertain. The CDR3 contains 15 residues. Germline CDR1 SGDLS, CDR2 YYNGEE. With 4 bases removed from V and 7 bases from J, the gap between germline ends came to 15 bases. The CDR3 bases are TGTGCCAGCAGCTTGACCACCGGGAGAAATTCACCCCTCCACTTT. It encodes CASSLTTGRNSPLHF.

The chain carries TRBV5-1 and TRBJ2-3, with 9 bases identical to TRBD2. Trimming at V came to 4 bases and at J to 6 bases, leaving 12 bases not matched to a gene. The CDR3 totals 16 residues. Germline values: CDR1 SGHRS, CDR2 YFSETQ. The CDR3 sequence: CASSPTSGPRLDTQYF. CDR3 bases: TGCGCCAGCAGCCCCACTAGCGGGCCGAGGTTGGATACGCAGTATTTT.

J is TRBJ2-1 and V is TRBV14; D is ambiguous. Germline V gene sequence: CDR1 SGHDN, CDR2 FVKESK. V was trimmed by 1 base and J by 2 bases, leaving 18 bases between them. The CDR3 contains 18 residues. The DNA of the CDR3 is TGTGCCAGCAGCCAAGGGGCTGGGTTGGGAAAGCCCTACAATGAGCAGTTCTTC. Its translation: CASSQGAGLGKPYNEQFF.

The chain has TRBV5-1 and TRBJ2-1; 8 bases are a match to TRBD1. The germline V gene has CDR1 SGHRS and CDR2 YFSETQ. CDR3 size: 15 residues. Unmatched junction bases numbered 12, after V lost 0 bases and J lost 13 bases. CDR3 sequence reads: CASSLGDRGRTLQFF. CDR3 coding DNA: TGCGCCAGCAGCTTGGGAGACAGGGGCCGAACTCTCCAGTTCTTC. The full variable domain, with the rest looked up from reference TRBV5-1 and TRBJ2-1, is KAGVTQTPRYLIKTRGQQVTLSCSPISGHRSVSWYQQTPGQGLQFLFEYFSETQRNKGNFPGRFSGRQFSNSRSEMNVSTLELGDSALYLCASSLGDRGRTLQFFGPGTRLTVL.

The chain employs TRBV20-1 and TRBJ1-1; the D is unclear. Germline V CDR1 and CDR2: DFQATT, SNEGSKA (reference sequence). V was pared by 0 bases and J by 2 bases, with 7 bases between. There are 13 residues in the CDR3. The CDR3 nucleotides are TGCAGTGCTAGAGAAGACGGAAACACTGAAGCTTTCTTT. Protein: CSAREDGNTEAFF.

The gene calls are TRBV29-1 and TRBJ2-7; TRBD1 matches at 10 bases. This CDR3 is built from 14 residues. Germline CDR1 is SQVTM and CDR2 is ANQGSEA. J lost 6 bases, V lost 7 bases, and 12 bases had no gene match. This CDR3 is CSGKTGTGVGEQYF. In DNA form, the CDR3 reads TGCAGCGGTAAAACCGGGACAGGGGTCGGCGAGCAGTACTTC.

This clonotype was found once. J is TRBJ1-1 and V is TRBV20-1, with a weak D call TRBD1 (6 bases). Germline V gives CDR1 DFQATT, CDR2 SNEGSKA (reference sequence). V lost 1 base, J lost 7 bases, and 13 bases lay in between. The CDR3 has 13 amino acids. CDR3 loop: CSARGTGRGEAFF. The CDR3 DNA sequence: TGCAGTGCTAGAGGTACAGGGAGAGGTGAAGCTTTCTTT.

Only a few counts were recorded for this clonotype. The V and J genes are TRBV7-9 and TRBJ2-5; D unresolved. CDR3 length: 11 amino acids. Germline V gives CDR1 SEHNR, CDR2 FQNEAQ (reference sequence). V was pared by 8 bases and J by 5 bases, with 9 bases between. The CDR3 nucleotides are TGTGCCAGCGGACGGCTGGAGACCCAGTACTTC. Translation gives CASGRLETQYF.

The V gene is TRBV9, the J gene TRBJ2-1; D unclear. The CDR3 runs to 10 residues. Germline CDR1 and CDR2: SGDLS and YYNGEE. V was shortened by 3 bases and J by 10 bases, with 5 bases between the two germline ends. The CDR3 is CASSGDEQFF. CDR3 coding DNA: TGTGCCAGCAGCGGAGACGAGCAGTTCTTC.

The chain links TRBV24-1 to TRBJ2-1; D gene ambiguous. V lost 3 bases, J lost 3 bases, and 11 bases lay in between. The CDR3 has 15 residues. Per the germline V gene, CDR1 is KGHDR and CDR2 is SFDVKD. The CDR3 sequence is CATSDPRKGYNEQFF. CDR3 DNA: TGTGCCACCAGTGATCCCCGGAAGGGCTACAATGAGCAGTTCTTC.

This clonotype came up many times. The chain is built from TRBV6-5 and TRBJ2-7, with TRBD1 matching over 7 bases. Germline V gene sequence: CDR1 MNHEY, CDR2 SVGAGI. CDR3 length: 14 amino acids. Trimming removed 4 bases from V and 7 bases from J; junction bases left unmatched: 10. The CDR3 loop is CASSLPGQTKEQYF. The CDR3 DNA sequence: TGTGCCAGCAGTTTGCCGGGACAGACTAAGGAGCAGTACTTC.